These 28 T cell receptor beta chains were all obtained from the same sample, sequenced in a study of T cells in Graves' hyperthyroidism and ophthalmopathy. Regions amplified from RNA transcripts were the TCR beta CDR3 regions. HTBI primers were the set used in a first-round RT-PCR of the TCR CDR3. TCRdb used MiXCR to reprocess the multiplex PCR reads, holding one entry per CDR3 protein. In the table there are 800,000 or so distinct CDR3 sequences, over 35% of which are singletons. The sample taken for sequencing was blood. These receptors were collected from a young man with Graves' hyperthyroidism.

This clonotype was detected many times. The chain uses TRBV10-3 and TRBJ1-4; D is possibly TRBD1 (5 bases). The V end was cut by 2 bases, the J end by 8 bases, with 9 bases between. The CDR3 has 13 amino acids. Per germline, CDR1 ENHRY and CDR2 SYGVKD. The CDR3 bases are TGTGCCATCAGTGAGGGACAAAGAGAAAAACTGTTTTTT. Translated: CAISEGQREKLFF.

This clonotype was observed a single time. CDR3: CASSSDDPEAFF. The DNA of the CDR3 is TGTGCCAGCAGTTCCGATGACCCTGAAGCTTTCTTT. The rearrangement uses TRBV6-2 or TRBV6-3 and TRBJ1-1; D remains unclear. Germline CDR1 MNHEY, CDR2 SVGEGT. The V and J ends lost 4 bases and 6 bases respectively, with 9 bases between them. The CDR3 totals 12 residues.

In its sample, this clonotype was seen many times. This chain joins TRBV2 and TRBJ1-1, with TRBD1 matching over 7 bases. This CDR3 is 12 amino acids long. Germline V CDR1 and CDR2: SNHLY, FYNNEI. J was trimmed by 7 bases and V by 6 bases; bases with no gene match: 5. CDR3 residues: CASRPDRVEAFF. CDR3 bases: TGTGCCAGCAGGCCTGACAGGGTTGAAGCTTTCTTT.

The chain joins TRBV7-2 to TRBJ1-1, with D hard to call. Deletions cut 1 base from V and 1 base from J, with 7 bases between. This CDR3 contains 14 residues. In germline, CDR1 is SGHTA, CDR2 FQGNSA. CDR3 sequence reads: CASSLVPSNTEAFF. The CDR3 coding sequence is TGTGCCAGCAGCTTAGTCCCTTCGAACACTGAAGCTTTCTTT.

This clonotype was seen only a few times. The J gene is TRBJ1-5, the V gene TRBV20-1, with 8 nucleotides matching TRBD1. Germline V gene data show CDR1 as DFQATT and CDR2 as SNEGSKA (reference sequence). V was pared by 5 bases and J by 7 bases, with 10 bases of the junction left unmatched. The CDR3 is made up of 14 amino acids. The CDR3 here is CSALDRVKGQPQHF. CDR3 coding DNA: TGCAGTGCTCTGGACAGGGTAAAGGGCCAGCCCCAGCATTTT.

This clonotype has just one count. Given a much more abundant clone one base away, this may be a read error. This CDR3 reads CATSNELGGRATEAFF. The DNA for the CDR3 is TGTGCCACCAGCAACGAATTGGGGGGGAGGGCCACTGAAGCTTTCTTT. The V call is TRBV15, the J call TRBJ1-1; TRBD1 is a possible D gene (5 bases). This CDR3 has 16 amino acids. Germline CDR1 reads LNHNV; CDR2 reads YYDKDF (reference sequence). V was trimmed by 4 bases and J by 4 bases, leaving 19 bases between them.

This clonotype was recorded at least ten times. DNA of the CDR3: TGTGCCACCCGGGACAGGGAAAACGAGCAGTACTTC. Its translation is CATRDRENEQYF. V and J are TRBV7-9 and TRBJ2-7; 9 bases are shared with TRBD1. The CDR3 length is 12 residues. The V gene's germline CDR1 is SEHNR and CDR2 FQNEAQ (reference sequence). With V trimmed by 10 bases and J by 5 bases, 6 bases remained unmatched.

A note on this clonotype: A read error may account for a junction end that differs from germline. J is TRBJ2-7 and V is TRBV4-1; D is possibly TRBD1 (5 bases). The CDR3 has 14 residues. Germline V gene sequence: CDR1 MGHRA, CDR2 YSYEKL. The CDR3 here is CASSQVTDSHEQYF. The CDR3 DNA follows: TGCGCCAGCAGCCAAGTGACAGACTCCCACGAGCAGTACTTC.

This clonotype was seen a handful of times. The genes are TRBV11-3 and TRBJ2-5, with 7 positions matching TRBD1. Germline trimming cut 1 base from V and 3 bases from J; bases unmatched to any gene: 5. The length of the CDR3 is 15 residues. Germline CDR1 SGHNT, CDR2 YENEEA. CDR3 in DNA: TGTGCCAGCAGCTTAGGTGACAGGGAAAAAGAGACCCAGTACTTC. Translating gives CASSLGDREKETQYF. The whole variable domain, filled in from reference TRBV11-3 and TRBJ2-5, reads EAGVVQSPRYKIIEKKQPVAFWCNPISGHNTLYWYLQNLGQGPELLIRYENEEAVDDSQLPKDRFSAERLKGVDSTLKIQPAELGDSAVYLCASSLGDREKETQYFGPGTRLLVL.

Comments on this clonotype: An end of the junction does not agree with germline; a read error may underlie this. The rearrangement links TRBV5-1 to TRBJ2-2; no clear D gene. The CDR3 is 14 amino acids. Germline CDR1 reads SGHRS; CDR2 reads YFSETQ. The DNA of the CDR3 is TGTGCCAGCTGGGCAGGAGAAGGCACCGGGGAGCTGTTTTTT. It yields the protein CASWAGEGTGELFF.

CDR3 loop: CASSYAAGGYEQYF. The CDR3 DNA reads TGTGCCAGCAGTTACGCGGCGGGGGGCTACGAGCAGTACTTC. The V call is TRBV6-5, the J call TRBJ2-7; 8 nucleotides match TRBD2. This CDR3 has 14 amino acids. Germline-derived CDR1 and CDR2 are MNHEY and SVGAGI. Trimming took 2 bases from V and 3 from J; bases not matched to a gene: 3.

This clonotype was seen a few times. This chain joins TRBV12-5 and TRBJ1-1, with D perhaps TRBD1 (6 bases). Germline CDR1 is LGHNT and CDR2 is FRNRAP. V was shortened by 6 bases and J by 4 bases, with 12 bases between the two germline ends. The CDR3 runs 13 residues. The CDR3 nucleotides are TGTGCTAGTGGACAGGACAGTAGCACTGAAGCTTTCTTT. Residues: CASGQDSSTEAFF.

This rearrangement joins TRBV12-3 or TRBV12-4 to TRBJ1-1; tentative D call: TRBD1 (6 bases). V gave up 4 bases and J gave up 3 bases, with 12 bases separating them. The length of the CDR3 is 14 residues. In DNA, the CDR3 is TGTGCCAGCAGTTCGGGGGCTGTGGACACTGAAGCTTTCTTT. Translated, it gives CASSSGAVDTEAFF.

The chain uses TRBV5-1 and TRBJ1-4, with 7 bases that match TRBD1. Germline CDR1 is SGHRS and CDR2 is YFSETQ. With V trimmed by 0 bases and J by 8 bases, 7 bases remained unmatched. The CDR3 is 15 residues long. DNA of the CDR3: TGCGCCAGCAGCTTGGTGGGACAGCCTCGGGAAAAACTGTTTTTT. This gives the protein CASSLVGQPREKLFF.

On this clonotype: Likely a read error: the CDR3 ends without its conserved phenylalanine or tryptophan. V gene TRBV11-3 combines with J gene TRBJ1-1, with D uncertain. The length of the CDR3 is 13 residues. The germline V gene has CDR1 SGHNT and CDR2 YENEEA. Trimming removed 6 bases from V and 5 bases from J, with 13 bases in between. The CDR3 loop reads CASSPSPATEAFY. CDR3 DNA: TGTGCCAGCAGTCCTAGTCCTGCTACTGAAGCTTTCTAT.

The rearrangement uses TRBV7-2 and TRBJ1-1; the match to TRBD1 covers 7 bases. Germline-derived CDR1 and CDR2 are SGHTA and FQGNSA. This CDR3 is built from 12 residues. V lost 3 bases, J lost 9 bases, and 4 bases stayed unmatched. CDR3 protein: CASSFDREKAFF. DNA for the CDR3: TGTGCCAGCAGCTTCGACAGGGAAAAAGCTTTCTTT.

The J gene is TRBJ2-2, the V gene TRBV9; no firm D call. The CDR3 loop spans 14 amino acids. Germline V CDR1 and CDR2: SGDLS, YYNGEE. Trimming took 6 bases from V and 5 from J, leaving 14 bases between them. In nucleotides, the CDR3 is TGTGCCAGCACCCCAGCCCCTGATACCGGGGAGCTGTTTTTT. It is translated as CASTPAPDTGELFF.

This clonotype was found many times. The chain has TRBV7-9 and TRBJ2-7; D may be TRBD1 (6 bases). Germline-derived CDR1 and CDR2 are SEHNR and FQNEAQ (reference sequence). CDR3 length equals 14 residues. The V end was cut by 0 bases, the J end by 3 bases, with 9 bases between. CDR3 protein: CASSLAQGHYEQYF. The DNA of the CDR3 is TGTGCCAGCAGCTTAGCACAGGGACACTACGAGCAGTACTTC.

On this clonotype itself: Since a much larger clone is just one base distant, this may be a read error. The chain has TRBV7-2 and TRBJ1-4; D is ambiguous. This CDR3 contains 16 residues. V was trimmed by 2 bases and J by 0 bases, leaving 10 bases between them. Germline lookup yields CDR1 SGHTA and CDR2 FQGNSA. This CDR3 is CASSLRADPTNEKLFF. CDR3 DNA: TGTGCCAGCAGCTTAAGGGCAGACCCAACTAATGAAAAACTGTTTTTT.

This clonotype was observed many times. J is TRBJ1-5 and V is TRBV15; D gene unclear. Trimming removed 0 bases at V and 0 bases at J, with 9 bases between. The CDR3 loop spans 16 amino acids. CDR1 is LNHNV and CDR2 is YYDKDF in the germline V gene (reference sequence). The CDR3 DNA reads TGTGCCACCAGCAGAGATGGTGGGTATAGCAATCAGCCCCAGCATTTT. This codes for CATSRDGGYSNQPQHF.

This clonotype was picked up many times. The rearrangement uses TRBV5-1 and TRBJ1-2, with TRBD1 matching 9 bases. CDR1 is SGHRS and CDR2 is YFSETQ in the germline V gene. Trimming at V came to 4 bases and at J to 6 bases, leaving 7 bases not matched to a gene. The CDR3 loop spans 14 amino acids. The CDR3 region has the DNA TGCGCCAGCAGCCCGGACAGGGGTATCGATGGCTACACCTTC. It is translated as CASSPDRGIDGYTF.

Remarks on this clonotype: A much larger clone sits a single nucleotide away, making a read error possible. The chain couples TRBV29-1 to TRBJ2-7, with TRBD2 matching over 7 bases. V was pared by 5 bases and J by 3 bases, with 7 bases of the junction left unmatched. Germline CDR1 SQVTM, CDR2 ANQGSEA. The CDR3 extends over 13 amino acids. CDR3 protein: CSVLPGGGYEQYF. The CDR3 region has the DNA TGCAGCGTTCTACCGGGCGGGGGCTACGAGCAGTACTTC.

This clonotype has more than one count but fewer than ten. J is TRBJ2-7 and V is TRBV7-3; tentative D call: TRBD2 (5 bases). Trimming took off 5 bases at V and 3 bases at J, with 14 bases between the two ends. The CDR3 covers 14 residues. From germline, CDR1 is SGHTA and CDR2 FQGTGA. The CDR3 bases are TGTGCCAGCAGCGGAGAGGGTTGGGGCTACGAGCAGTACTTC. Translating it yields CASSGEGWGYEQYF.

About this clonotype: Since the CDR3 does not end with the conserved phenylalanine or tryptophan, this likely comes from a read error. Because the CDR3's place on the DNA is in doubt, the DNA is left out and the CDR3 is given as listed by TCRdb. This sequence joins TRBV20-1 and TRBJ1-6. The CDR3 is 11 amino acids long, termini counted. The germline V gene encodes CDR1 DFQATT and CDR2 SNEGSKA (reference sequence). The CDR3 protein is CSAPAGEGLNY.

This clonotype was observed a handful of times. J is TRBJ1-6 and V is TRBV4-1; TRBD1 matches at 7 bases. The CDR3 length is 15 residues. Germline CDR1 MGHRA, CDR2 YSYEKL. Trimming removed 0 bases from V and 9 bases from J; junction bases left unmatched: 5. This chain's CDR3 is CASSQEEGAISPLHF. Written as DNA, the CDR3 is TGCGCCAGCAGCCAAGAGGAGGGGGCGATTTCACCCCTCCACTTT.

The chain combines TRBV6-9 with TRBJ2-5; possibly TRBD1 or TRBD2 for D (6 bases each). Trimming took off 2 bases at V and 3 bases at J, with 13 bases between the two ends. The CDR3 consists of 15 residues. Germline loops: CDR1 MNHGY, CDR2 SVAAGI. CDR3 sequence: CASSYRKRGEETQYF. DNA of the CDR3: TGTGCCAGCAGTTATCGGAAAAGGGGGGAAGAGACCCAGTACTTC.

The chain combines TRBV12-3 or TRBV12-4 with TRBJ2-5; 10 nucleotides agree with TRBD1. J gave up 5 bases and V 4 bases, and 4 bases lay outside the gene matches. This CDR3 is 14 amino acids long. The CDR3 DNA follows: TGTGCCAGCAGTTCCGGGGGACAGGGGGAGACCCAGTACTTC. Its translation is CASSSGGQGETQYF.

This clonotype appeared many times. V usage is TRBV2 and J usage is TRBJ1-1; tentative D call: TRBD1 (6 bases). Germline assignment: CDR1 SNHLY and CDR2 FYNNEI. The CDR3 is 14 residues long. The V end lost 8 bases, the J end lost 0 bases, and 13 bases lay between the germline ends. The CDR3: CASEGQYLNTEAFF. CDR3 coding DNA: TGTGCCAGCGAAGGACAGTATCTGAACACTGAAGCTTTCTTT.